The rows below give T cell receptor beta chains drawn from one sample of a study of OX40 agonist ivuxolimab in advanced cancers. Clones were read by immunoSEQ multiplex PCR, and TCRdb kept only the in-frame ones, dropping some. This sample has some 68,000 clones; 80% to 90% occur once, and the top ten carry about 4%. The sample here was CD4+ or CD8+ T cells sorted from blood, taken in a trial of the OX40 agonist ivuxolimab. All receptors derive from an adult with an advanced solid tumor such as melanoma, head and neck, liver or kidney cancer. Each CDR3 is given with its conserved first and last residue. Fields, in order: CDR3 protein, CDR3 DNA, V gene, clone size, D gene, J gene. A D gene is named only where the DNA matches it firmly. Rows give clone size only sometimes, using once, few, many, or a class for an expanded clone.

CASSYKPIPSQHF | TGTGCCAGCAGCTACAAACCGATCCCGTCCCAGCATTTT | TRBV28 | NA | NA | TRBJ1-5
CASSLTYEQYF | TGTGCCAGCAGCTTGACCTACGAGCAGTACTTC | TRBV7-9 | few | NA | TRBJ2-7
CASRGSGTFTDTQYF | TGTGCCAGCAGGGGTAGCGGGACCTTCACAGATACGCAGTATTTT | TRBV28 | NA | TRBD2 | TRBJ2-3
CASSEGRQVNTEAFF | TGTGCCAGCAGTGAAGGGCGCCAGGTGAACACTGAAGCTTTCTTT | TRBV6-1 | NA | NA | TRBJ1-1
CASSVGIAEVTDTQYF | TGTGCCAGCAGCGTAGGAATAGCGGAGGTCACAGATACGCAGTATTTT | TRBV9 | NA | NA | TRBJ2-3
CASSSGAHNEQFF | TGTGCCAGCTCTAGCGGGGCCCACAATGAGCAGTTCTTC | TRBV7-6 | NA | TRBD2 | TRBJ2-1
CASSVDPSGRRADTQYF | TGTGCCAGCAGCGTAGACCCTAGCGGGAGACGGGCAGATACGCAGTATTTT | TRBV9 | NA | TRBD2 | TRBJ2-3
CASSVESDTQYF | TGTGCCAGCAGCGTAGAGTCTGATACGCAGTATTTT | TRBV9 | NA | NA | TRBJ2-3
CASSLTHQGANEKLFF | TGCGCCAGCAGCCTCACCCACCAGGGGGCTAATGAAAAACTGTTTTTT | TRBV5-1 | few | TRBD1 | TRBJ1-4
CASSYAESSYNEQFF | TGTGCCAGCAGTTACGCAGAGAGCTCCTACAATGAGCAGTTCTTC | TRBV6-5 | NA | NA | TRBJ2-1
CASSLSREGEKLFF | TGTGCCAGCAGCTTAAGCAGGGAAGGAGAAAAACTGTTTTTT | TRBV7-2 | NA | NA | TRBJ1-4
CASSLAGQANTEAFF | TGTGCCAGCAGTTTGGCGGGACAAGCGAACACTGAAGCTTTCTTT | TRBV28 | NA | NA | TRBJ1-1
CASTRGTSGTSSTDTQYF | TGTGCCAGTACCCGCGGGACATCCGGGACTAGCAGCACAGATACGCAGTATTTT | TRBV19 | NA | TRBD2 | TRBJ2-3
CASSLDPVSYEQYF | TGCGCCAGCAGCTTGGATCCAGTCTCCTACGAGCAGTACTTC | TRBV5-1 | NA | NA | TRBJ2-7
CASSYGDSGANVLTF | TGTGCCAGCAGTTACGGCGACTCTGGGGCCAACGTCCTGACTTTC | TRBV6-5 | NA | NA | TRBJ2-6
CASSLGDWLITDTQYF | TGTGCCAGCAGCTTAGGGGACTGGCTTATCACAGATACGCAGTATTTT | TRBV11-2 | NA | NA | TRBJ2-3
CASSQSGQGHGYTF | TGTGCCAGCAGCCAATCCGGACAGGGCCATGGCTACACCTTC | TRBV16 | few | TRBD1 | TRBJ1-2
CASANTASYEQYF | TGTGCCAGCGCTAACACAGCTTCCTACGAGCAGTACTTC | TRBV25-1 | few | NA | TRBJ2-7
CSVRSVGWELFF | TGCAGCGTTCGTTCGGTCGGCTGGGAGCTGTTTTTT | TRBV29-1 | NA | NA | TRBJ2-2
CASSYDGDQPQHF | TGTGCCAGCAGCTACGACGGGGATCAGCCCCAGCATTTT | TRBV7-9 | NA | NA | TRBJ1-5
CAWSAGTDYRNQPQHF | TGTGCCTGGAGTGCCGGGACAGACTACCGCAATCAGCCCCAGCATTTT | TRBV30 | NA | TRBD1 | TRBJ1-5
CASSSQGNQETQYF | TGTGCCAGCAGCTCCCAGGGGAACCAAGAGACCCAGTACTTC | TRBV5-4 | NA | NA | TRBJ2-5
CASSSYRGRGSPLHF | TGTGCCAGCAGCTCCTACAGGGGAAGAGGATCACCCCTCCACTTT | TRBV7-2 | once | TRBD1 | TRBJ1-6
CASSTGEDTEAFF | TGTGCCAGCAGTACAGGGGAGGACACTGAAGCTTTCTTT | TRBV2 | NA | TRBD1 | TRBJ1-1